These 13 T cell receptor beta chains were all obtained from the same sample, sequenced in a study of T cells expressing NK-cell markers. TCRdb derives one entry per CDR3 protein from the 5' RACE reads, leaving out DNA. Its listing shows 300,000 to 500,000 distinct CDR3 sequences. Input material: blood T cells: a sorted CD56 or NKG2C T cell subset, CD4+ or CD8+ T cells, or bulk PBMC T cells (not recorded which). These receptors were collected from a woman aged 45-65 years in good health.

The CDR3 sequence is CASSPRDRGTGANVLTF. The J gene is TRBJ2-6, the V gene TRBV7-3; checking the TCRdb D call of TRBD1 is not possible without DNA. Germline-derived CDR1 and CDR2 are SGHTA and FQGTGA. The CDR3 is made up of 17 amino acids. Complete variable domain (other parts from reference TRBV7-3 and TRBJ2-6): GAGVSQTPSNKVTEKGKYVELRCDPISGHTALYWYRQSLGQGPEFLIYFQGTGAADDSGLPNDRFFAVRPEGSVSTLKIQRTERGDSAVYLCASSPRDRGTGANVLTFGAGSRLTVL.

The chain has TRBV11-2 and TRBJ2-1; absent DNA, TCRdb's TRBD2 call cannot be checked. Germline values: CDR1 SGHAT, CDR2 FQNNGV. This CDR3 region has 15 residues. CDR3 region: CASSLGLVEGYEQFF.

CDR3 region: CATSRVQAGVEEQYF. The rearrangement joins TRBV15 to TRBJ2-7; with no DNA, the TCRdb D assignment of TRBD2 cannot be verified. The germline V gene encodes CDR1 LNHNV and CDR2 YYDKDF (reference sequence). This CDR3 spans 15 amino acids.

CDR3: CATSSGRAFRTDTQYF. The genes are TRBV7-8 and TRBJ2-3; TCRdb picks TRBD2, but there is no DNA to check that call. The germline CDR1 and CDR2 sequences are SGHVS and FQNEAQ. This CDR3 is built from 16 residues. The full variable domain, its missing parts supplied by reference TRBV7-8 and TRBJ2-3, is GAGVSQSPRYKVAKRGQDVALRCDPISGHVSLFWYQQALGQGPEFLTYFQNEAQLDKSGLPSDRFFAERPEGSVSTLKIQRTQQEDSAVYLCATSSGRAFRTDTQYFGPGTRLTVL.

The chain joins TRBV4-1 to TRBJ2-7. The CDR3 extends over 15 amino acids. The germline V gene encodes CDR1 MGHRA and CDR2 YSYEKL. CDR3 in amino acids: CASSQEPTDTYEQYF.

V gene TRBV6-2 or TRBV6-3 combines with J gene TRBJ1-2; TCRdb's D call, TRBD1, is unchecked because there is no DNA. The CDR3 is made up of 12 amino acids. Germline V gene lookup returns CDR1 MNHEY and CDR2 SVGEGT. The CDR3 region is CASKETDYGYTF.

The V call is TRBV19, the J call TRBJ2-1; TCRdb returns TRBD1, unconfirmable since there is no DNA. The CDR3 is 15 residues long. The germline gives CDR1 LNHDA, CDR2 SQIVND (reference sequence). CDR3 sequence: CASSIIRQGANEQFF.

The CDR3 protein is CASSLGGRIKAFF. The chain carries TRBV11-3 and TRBJ1-1; checking the TCRdb D call of TRBD1 is not possible without DNA. CDR1 SGHNT and CDR2 YENEEA come from the germline V gene. This CDR3 comprises 13 residues.

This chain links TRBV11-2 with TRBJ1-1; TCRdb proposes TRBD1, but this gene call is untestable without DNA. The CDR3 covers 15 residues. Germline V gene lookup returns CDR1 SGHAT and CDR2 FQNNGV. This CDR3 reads CASSTRQGRNTEAFF.

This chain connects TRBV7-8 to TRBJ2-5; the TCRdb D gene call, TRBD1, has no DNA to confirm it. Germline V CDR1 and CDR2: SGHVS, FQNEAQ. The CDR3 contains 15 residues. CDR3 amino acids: CASSQGITYQETQYF. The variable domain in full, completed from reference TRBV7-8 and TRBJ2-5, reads GAGVSQSPRYKVAKRGQDVALRCDPISGHVSLFWYQQALGQGPEFLTYFQNEAQLDKSGLPSDRFFAERPEGSVSTLKIQRTQQEDSAVYLCASSQGITYQETQYFGPGTRLLVL.

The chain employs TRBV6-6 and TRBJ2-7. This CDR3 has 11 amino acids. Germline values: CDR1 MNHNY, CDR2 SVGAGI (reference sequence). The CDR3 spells CASSGGWEQYF.

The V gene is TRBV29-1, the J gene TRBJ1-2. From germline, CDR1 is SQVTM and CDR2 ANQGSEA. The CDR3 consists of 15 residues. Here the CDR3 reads CSSINKADSNYGYTF.

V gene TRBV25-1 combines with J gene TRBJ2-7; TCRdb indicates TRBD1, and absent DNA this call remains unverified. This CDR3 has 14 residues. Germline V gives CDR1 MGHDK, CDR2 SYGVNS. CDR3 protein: CASRGNGGPYEQYF.